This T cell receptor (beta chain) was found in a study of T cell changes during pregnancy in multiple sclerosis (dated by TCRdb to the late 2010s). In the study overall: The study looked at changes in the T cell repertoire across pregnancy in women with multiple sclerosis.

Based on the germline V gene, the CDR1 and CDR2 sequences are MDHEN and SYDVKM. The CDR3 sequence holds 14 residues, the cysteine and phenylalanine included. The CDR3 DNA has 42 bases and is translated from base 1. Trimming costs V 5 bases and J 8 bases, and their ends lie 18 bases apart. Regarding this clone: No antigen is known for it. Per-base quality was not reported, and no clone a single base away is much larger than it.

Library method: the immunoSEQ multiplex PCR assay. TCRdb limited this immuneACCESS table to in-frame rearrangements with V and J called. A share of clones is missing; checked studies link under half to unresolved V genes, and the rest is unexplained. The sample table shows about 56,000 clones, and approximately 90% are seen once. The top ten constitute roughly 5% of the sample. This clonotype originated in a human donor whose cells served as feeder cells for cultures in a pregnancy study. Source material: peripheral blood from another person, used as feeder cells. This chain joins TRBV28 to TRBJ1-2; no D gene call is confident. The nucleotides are TGTGCCAGCAGTCCCCGACCGGGGAGGTCAGGCTACACCTTC. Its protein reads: CASSPRPGRSGYTF.